What follows describes a single T cell receptor (beta chain). Study processing details: The assay estimated nucleated cells by amplifying reference gene primers. Produced via immunoSEQ multiplex PCR; TCRdb's table is partial and in-frame only. That table supplies the V and J calls and clone size; D and trimming were determined from the DNA. This repertoire shows around 39,000 clones, 70% to 90% found once; its top ten account for 4.5% to 5.5%. V lost 1 base and J lost 0; bases outside the gene matches: 0. The CDR3 has 16 amino acids. Germline values: CDR1 SGHRS, CDR2 YFSETQ. The source of the sample is a study of blood T cell repertoires in COVID-19. For the study at large: Some COVID-19 samples were acute and others convalescent; all came from the United States, Italy and Spain. The analysed material was cDNA or gDNA that came from T cells, B-cell-depleted T cells, or PBMCs.

The source is a man aged 35-49 years with active COVID-19. The chain joins TRBV5-1 to TRBJ2-1; 11 bases map to TRBD2. Material: peripheral blood. CDR3 amino acids: CASSLTSGSSYNEQFF. The DNA for the CDR3 is TGCGCCAGCAGCTTGACTAGCGGGAGCTCCTACAATGAGCAGTTCTTC.